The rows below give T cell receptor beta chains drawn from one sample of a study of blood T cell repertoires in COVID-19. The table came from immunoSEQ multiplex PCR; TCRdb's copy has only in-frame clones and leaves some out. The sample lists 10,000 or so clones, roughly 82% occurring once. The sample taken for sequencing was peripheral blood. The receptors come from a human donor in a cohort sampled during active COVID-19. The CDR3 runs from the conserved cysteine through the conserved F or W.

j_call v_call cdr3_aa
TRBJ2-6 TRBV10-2 CASSAWTPSGANVLTF
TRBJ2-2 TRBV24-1 CATSGRQGAAGELFF
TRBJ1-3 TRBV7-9 CASISGGYGNTIYF
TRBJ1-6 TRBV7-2 CASSPFPGQNSPLHF
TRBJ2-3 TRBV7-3 CASSSGVSADTQYF
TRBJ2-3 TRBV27 CASSYTRVGDTQYF
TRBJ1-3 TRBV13 CASRPDEGGLRNTIYF
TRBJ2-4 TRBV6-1 CASSDSGVAKNIQYF
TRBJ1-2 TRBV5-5 CASSPTGYGYTF
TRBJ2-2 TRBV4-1 CASSLEKMGTGGLTGELFF
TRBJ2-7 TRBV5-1 CASSFSTAVAGVEQYF